A single T cell receptor (beta chain) is shown here with its context. Its matching antigen is unknown. These data are taken from a study of identical twins. The length of the CDR3 is 16 residues. Germline V lookup: CDR1 LNHNV, CDR2 YYDKDF (reference sequence). J was trimmed by 6 bases and V by 3 bases; bases with no gene match: 6. Study outcomes and limitations: Weaker excess sharing between twins was seen in beta out-of-frame sequences. Memory repertoires lacked the insertion deficit that abundant cord blood beta clonotypes showed.

TCRdb recomputed calls from the 5' RACE reads with MiXCR, one row per CDR3 protein. The table includes approximately 410,000 distinct CDR3 sequences, 18% detected once. V and J are TRBV15 and TRBJ2-1, with 12 bases identical to TRBD1. Sequenced material: naive T cells sorted from blood. This sequence was found in a man aged 45-65 years in good health. CDR3 sequence reads: CATSRGDRGRVNEQFF. The CDR3, as DNA: TGTGCCACCAGCAGGGGGGACAGGGGGCGCGTCAATGAGCAGTTCTTC.